A selection of T cell receptor beta chains follows, all from one sample in a study of T-cell memory formation after mild COVID-19. TCRdb processed the 5' RACE reads anew with MiXCR; each CDR3 protein has one entry. The sample lists 200,000 or so distinct CDR3 sequences; around 8.8% were seen once. Sequenced material: PBMCs or a T cell subset sorted from them (not recorded which). The receptor source for this set is a man aged 18 to 29 who had mild COVID-19 (a few samples of this study predate the infection). Cell type and time point are not known. CDR3s include the opening cysteine and the closing phenylalanine or tryptophan. The D gene is left open where the match is weak.

TRBV6-5 NA CASSYRGANEKLFF
TRBV4-2 NA CASSQPANYGYTF
TRBV6-4 NA CASSDQPNTEAFF
TRBV4-2 NA CASSPVQQGEGEQLF
TRBV25-1 NA CASSDRTETQYF
TRBV7-3 NA CASRSTGDSSYEQYF
TRBV5-5 TRBD2 CASSFRGDHTGELFF
TRBV30 NA CAWRRTSWAFF
TRBV6-5 NA CASSEGVKGNTEAFF
TRBV29-1 NA CSAGAQYF
TRBV2 NA CASSGGAYEQYF
TRBV7-8 NA CASSLERGNTEAFF
TRBV7-2 NA CASRSTGGSNYGYTF
TRBV4-1 TRBD1 CASSQGTGVFRQYGYTF
TRBV3-1 NA CASSQGQGLKNTEAFF
TRBV20-1 NA CSASTTNEKLFF
TRBV5-1 NA CASSLAGGLSYNEQFF
TRBV4-3 NA CASSQDFWQPQHF
TRBV2 NA CASSTQGRGGYEQYF
TRBV5-1 NA CASSFDQDRYTEAFF
TRBV5-4 TRBD2 CASSLLGGGNIQYF
TRBV10-1 NA CASSESNGYEQYF
TRBV7-8 NA CASSWGVQGETEAFF
TRBV12-3/TRBV12-4 NA CASSLMDAGEAFF
TRBV28 TRBD1 CASSDRGVQETQYF
TRBV6-5 TRBD1 CASSYWTGGGANEKLFF
TRBV6-6 NA CASSYGDSEQFF
TRBV20-1 NA CSATSDRWTYEQYF
TRBV7-2 NA CASSQRGPLSTDTQYF
TRBV20-1 NA CSASSQLGQPQHF
TRBV4-1 NA CASSQEKRGMNTEAFF
TRBV20-1 NA CSARGASSNEKLFF
TRBV3-1 NA CASSPERSVGELFF
TRBV5-1 TRBD1 CASSPPDRYNEQFF
TRBV7-9 TRBD1 CASSRTGGSEKLFF
TRBV7-8 NA CASGLGNGLIDQPQHF
TRBV6-1 NA CASSEILAQPQHF
TRBV6-2/TRBV6-3 NA CASSSWGYGYTF
TRBV5-1 NA CASSRGMDTGELFF
TRBV7-2 TRBD2 CASSYGTSRETQYF
TRBV5-4 TRBD1 CASSLSPRQGASAGYTF
TRBV11-1 TRBD1 CASSLGTGGMNTEAFF
TRBV7-6 TRBD1 CASSVGTVLNTEAFF
TRBV18 NA CASSLPSPGGEKLFF
TRBV6-1 NA CASSGRANQPQHF